This T cell receptor (beta chain) was captured by sequencing in a study of blood T cell repertoires in COVID-19. About the research overall: Sources were T cells, B-cell-depleted T cells, or PBMCs; the material itself was cDNA or gDNA.

This clone was seen a handful of times. The data were produced by immunoSEQ multiplex PCR, yet TCRdb's version contains in-frame clones alone and is incomplete. This sample has some 140,000 clones, with around four fifths found just once. Looked up from germline, CDR1 is LNHDA and CDR2 is SQIVND (reference sequence). CDR3 length: 14 residues. V was shortened by 5 bases and J by 0 bases, with 10 bases between the two germline ends. Allocation to cohorts depended on clinical history reported by the participants. The clonotype comes from a man in his thirties or forties who had recovered from COVID-19. Material: PBMCs or T cells enriched from blood (not recorded which). The chain joins TRBV19 to TRBJ1-1, with D hard to call. The CDR3 protein is CASSLLSVNTEAFF. CDR3 DNA sequence: TGTGCCAGTAGTCTCCTATCGGTGAACACTGAAGCTTTCTTT.